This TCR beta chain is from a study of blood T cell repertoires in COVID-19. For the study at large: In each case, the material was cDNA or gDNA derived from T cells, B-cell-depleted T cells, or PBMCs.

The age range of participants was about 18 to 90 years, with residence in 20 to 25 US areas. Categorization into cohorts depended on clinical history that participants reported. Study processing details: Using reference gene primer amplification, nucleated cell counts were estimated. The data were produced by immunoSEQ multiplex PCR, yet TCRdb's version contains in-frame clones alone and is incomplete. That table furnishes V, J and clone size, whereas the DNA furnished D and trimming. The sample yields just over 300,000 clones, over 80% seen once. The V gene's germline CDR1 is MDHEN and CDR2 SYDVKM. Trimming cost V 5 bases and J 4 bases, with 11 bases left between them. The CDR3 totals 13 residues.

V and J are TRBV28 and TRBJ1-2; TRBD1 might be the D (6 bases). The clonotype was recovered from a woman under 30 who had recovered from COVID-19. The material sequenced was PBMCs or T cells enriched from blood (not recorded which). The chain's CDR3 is CASSPDRIYGYTF. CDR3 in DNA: TGTGCCAGCAGTCCTGACAGGATCTATGGCTACACCTTC.